A selection of T cell receptor beta chains follows, all from one sample in a study of monozygotic twins with inflammatory bowel disease. TCRdb re-analyzed the 5' RACE reads; it lists each CDR3 protein once, without DNA. This sample's table has approximately 340,000 distinct CDR3 sequences. What was sequenced was blood. Receptors were obtained from a human donor with ulcerative colitis or Crohn's disease, or a healthy co-twin of an affected twin (not recorded which). Both conserved end residues are part of each CDR3.

v_gene	j_gene	CDR3aa
TRBV20-1	TRBJ2-3	CSARRGVSGDTQYF
TRBV6-5	TRBJ1-1	CASRLLPGMGPEAFF
TRBV27	TRBJ2-7	CASSARTGGRYEQYF
TRBV7-9	TRBJ1-6	CASSPTGNNSPLHF
TRBV28	TRBJ2-5	CASSFSGGGTQETQYF
TRBV14	TRBJ1-1	CASSQVRGTKAFF
TRBV20-1	TRBJ2-7	CSASPVTASYEQYF
TRBV15	TRBJ2-1	CATSTDWRGDTYNEQFF
TRBV6-6	TRBJ1-5	CASNPAGEPQHF
TRBV28	TRBJ2-5	CASSFYGRQYF
TRBV5-1	TRBJ2-1	CASSFQSGTASYNEQFF
TRBV7-8	TRBJ2-7	CASSPQREGYEQYF
TRBV20-1	TRBJ2-2	CSASSGGRGTGELFF
TRBV7-6	TRBJ2-7	CASSLDQGQGIYEQYF
TRBV3-1	TRBJ2-1	CASSQVGRGRNEQFF
TRBV28	TRBJ1-1	CASTPGQGPTEAFF
TRBV12-3/TRBV12-4	TRBJ2-3	CASRSGLAGSEQYF
TRBV20-1	TRBJ2-7	CSAREEGYEQYF
TRBV18	TRBJ2-1	CASSPDRGQYNEQFF
TRBV12-3/TRBV12-4	TRBJ2-7	CASTGGLAGHSYEQYF
TRBV6-2/TRBV6-3	TRBJ2-1	CASSFPGGRNDNEQFF
TRBV29-1	TRBJ1-2	CSVQDATNYGYTF
TRBV7-7	TRBJ2-5	CASSPEWGATRTQYF
TRBV12-3/TRBV12-4	TRBJ1-4	CASSLSRARNEKLFF
TRBV6-5	TRBJ2-1	CASSSPDRVAYNEQFF
TRBV7-2	TRBJ2-3	CASSLDWPSDTQYF
TRBV7-2	TRBJ2-7	CASSLSSREGHEQYF
TRBV4-3	TRBJ2-7	CASSQDVGQSSLYEQYF
TRBV18	TRBJ1-1	CASSPVPGEKAFF
TRBV7-9	TRBJ1-6	CASSARTGRNSPLHF
TRBV5-1	TRBJ2-1	CASSLASGGGRVNEQFF
TRBV30	TRBJ1-6	CAWSSSYNSPLHF
TRBV20-1	TRBJ2-3	CSARAAGVLQYF
TRBV16	TRBJ1-5	CASSQFGQGGNQPQHF
TRBV9	TRBJ2-3	CASSPRQGGADTQYF
TRBV7-2	TRBJ1-6	CASSSQGSSPLHF
TRBV30	TRBJ1-5	CAWSLGVGNQPQHF
TRBV20-1	TRBJ2-1	CSANRLAGGLYNEQFF
TRBV20-1	TRBJ2-1	CSATRSGREAEQFF
TRBV29-1	TRBJ1-1	CSASRGLNTEAFF
TRBV6-6	TRBJ2-5	CASSYPDRQETQYF